This passage covers 2 T cell receptor beta chains from one sample sequenced in a study of shared clonotypes between healthy human individuals. Naive CD8 cells were CD45RO-negative, positively selected for CCR7, excluding terminally differentiated effector memory CD45RA+ cells. Sequencing was performed with immunoSEQ multiplex PCR; in TCRdb, only in-frame clones are kept and a portion is missing. This table holds over 2,000,000 clones, 93% found once. What was sequenced was naive CD8+ T cells from PBMCs. The receptor set was obtained from a young man in good health. Some clones in this sample may be carry-over from other donors' samples.

This chain uses TRBV9 with TRBJ1-1; D possibly corresponds to TRBD1 (5 bases). Germline V CDR1 and CDR2: SGDLS, YYNGEE. Trimming stripped 7 bases from V and 2 bases from J, with 18 bases between. The CDR3 totals 15 residues. This chain's CDR3 is CASRPPTALNTEAFF. CDR3 nucleotides: TGTGCCAGCCGTCCTCCGACAGCTCTTAACACTGAAGCTTTCTTT.

On this clone itself: Germline is not matched at one junction end, which may reflect a read error. The rearrangement uses TRBV7-6 and TRBJ2-6, with D possibly matching TRBD1 (5 bases). CDR3 length: 15 amino acids. CDR1 and CDR2 (germline): SGHVS, FNYEAQ. The CDR3 loop is CASSLLETGANVLAF. In DNA, the CDR3 is TGTGCCAGCAGCTTATTGGAGACTGGGGCCAACGTCCTGGCTTTC.